Following are 28 T cell receptor beta chains from one sample sequenced in a study of blood T cell repertoires in COVID-19. The assay was immunoSEQ multiplex PCR, and TCRdb's table has in-frame clones only and misses some. The sample carries around 95,000 clones, over 80% recorded once. Sequenced input: peripheral blood. Receptors originate from a man in his forties or fifties with active or convalescent COVID-19.

The chain couples TRBV24-1 to TRBJ2-2, with D maybe TRBD1 (6 bases). This CDR3 comprises 17 residues. V was clipped by 4 bases and J by 1 base, with 15 bases between them. CDR1 is KGHDR, CDR2 SFDVKD, per germline. CDR3 region: CATSESVGHENTGELFF. In DNA form, the CDR3 reads TGTGCCACCAGTGAAAGTGTGGGACACGAGAACACCGGGGAGCTGTTTTTT.

The V call is TRBV5-1, the J call TRBJ1-1; a weak D match, TRBD1 (5 bases). Germline V lookup: CDR1 SGHRS, CDR2 YFSETQ. Trimming left V 4 bases short and J 1 base short, with 8 bases between. This CDR3 is 13 amino acids long. CDR3: CASSRGQNTEAFF. The CDR3 coding sequence is TGCGCCAGCAGCCGCGGACAGAACACTGAAGCTTTCTTT.

The genes are TRBV18 and TRBJ2-2, with 14 positions matching TRBD2. J was trimmed by 7 bases and V by 10 bases; bases with no gene match: 8. Per germline, CDR1 KGHSH and CDR2 LQKENI. This CDR3 is 15 amino acids long. The CDR3 loop is CATVGLAGVDGELFF. CDR3 DNA sequence: TGTGCCACCGTGGGACTAGCGGGAGTTGACGGGGAGCTGTTTTTT.

The chain joins TRBV2 to TRBJ2-4, with TRBD2 matching 13 bases. Germline loops: CDR1 SNHLY, CDR2 FYNNEI. CDR3 size: 15 residues. V shed 1 base and J 6 bases; nucleotides not matched to a gene: 0. The CDR3 protein is CASSEGLAGGNIQYF. DNA of the CDR3: TGTGCCAGCAGTGAAGGACTAGCGGGGGGAAACATTCAGTACTTC.

The chain employs TRBV7-9 and TRBJ1-3; no definite D call. The germline gives CDR1 SEHNR, CDR2 FQNEAQ (reference sequence). The CDR3 sequence is 13 residues long. V lost 8 bases, J lost 4 bases, and 12 bases lay in between. The CDR3: CASRGGLGNTIYF. CDR3 DNA sequence: TGTGCCAGCCGGGGAGGTTTGGGAAACACCATATATTTT.

This clone was detected a few times. The V gene is TRBV11-2, the J gene TRBJ1-4; D perhaps matches TRBD1 (6 bases). Germline-derived CDR1 and CDR2 are SGHAT and FQNNGV. The CDR3 length is 16 residues. Trimming stripped 3 bases from V and 3 bases from J, with 14 bases between. CDR3 nucleotides: TGTGCCAGCAGCTTCCTCGGGGGGGCGCCTAATGAAAAACTGTTTTTT. It translates to CASSFLGGAPNEKLFF.

This sequence joins TRBV19 and TRBJ2-3, with 7 bases lining up with TRBD2. The V gene's germline CDR1 is LNHDA and CDR2 SQIVND (reference sequence). This CDR3 spans 17 amino acids. Trimming at V came to 3 bases and at J to 0 bases, leaving 9 bases not matched to a gene. CDR3 sequence: CASSIRSGGYSTDTQYF. Written as DNA, the CDR3 is TGTGCCAGTAGTATCAGGTCCGGGGGGTATAGCACAGATACGCAGTATTTT.

The chain couples TRBV5-1 to TRBJ2-7, with no clear D. Germline values: CDR1 SGHRS, CDR2 YFSETQ. The CDR3 loop spans 15 amino acids. Trimming took 0 bases from V and 2 from J, leaving 12 bases between them. The CDR3 sequence is CASSLAPGPTYEQYF. The CDR3 DNA follows: TGCGCCAGCAGCTTGGCCCCCGGTCCCACCTACGAGCAGTACTTC.

This clone showed up many times. The gene calls are TRBV2 and TRBJ2-7, with D possibly matching TRBD1 (7 bases). CDR3 length equals 12 residues. In germline, CDR1 is SNHLY, CDR2 FYNNEI. V lost 9 bases, J lost 5 bases, and 14 bases lay in between. In DNA form, the CDR3 reads TGTGCCAGTCGCGGGACAGATAACGAGCAGTACTTC. Its translation is CASRGTDNEQYF.

The table lists this clone with a count of one. The chain carries TRBV4-1 and TRBJ1-1; 9 nucleotides agree with TRBD1. The V and J ends lost 3 bases and 3 bases, in that order; junction bases with no gene match: 2. CDR3 size: 14 residues. Per germline, CDR1 MGHRA and CDR2 YSYEKL. Here the CDR3 DNA reads TGCGCCAGCAGCCAGGGACAGGGATACACTGAAGCTTTCTTT. This encodes CASSQGQGYTEAFF.

Worth noting for this clone: Other DNA sequences in this specimen translate into the identical CDR3. The rearrangement uses TRBV19 and TRBJ2-7; 8 bases agree with TRBD1. Germline values: CDR1 LNHDA, CDR2 SQIVND (reference sequence). J lost 2 bases, V lost 3 bases, and 6 bases had no gene match. This CDR3 is built from 15 residues. The CDR3 coding sequence is TGTGCCAGTAGTATCTCCGGACAGGGAACCTACGAGCAGTACTTC. Amino acid sequence: CASSISGQGTYEQYF.

This clone was recorded only once. The rearrangement joins TRBV19 to TRBJ2-1; TRBD1 aligns across 7 bases. Trimming cost V 7 bases and J 0 bases; bases outside gene matches: 3. The germline V gene has CDR1 LNHDA and CDR2 SQIVND (reference sequence). This CDR3 is 14 amino acids long. The chain's CDR3 is CASTRDSSYNEQFF. The CDR3 DNA reads as TGTGCCAGTACCCGGGACAGCTCCTACAATGAGCAGTTCTTC.

This clone appeared a few times. This chain uses TRBV19 with TRBJ1-1; D ambiguous. CDR3 size: 13 residues. Trimming shortened V by 3 bases and J by 3 bases, and 8 bases separated the two germline ends. Germline V gene data show CDR1 as LNHDA and CDR2 as SQIVND (reference sequence). The chain's CDR3 is CASSIQAYTEAFF. The CDR3, as DNA: TGTGCCAGTAGTATTCAGGCATACACTGAAGCTTTCTTT. Full variable domain (remainder filled in from reference TRBV19 and TRBJ1-1): DGGITQSPKYLFRKEGQNVTLSCEQNLNHDAMYWYRQDPGQGLRLIYYSQIVNDFQKGDIAEGYSVSREKKESFPLTVTSAQKNPTAFYLCASSIQAYTEAFFGQGTRLTVV.

J is TRBJ1-2 and V is TRBV14; unclear D gene. The CDR3 loop spans 14 amino acids. From germline, CDR1 is SGHDN and CDR2 FVKESK. Trimming left V 0 bases short and J 3 bases short, with 8 bases between. In DNA form, the CDR3 reads TGTGCCAGCAGCCAAGATCCAACTGACTATGGCTACACCTTC. Translation: CASSQDPTDYGYTF.

Only one count was recorded for this clone. The chain joins TRBV5-1 to TRBJ1-1, with 8 bases lining up with TRBD1. CDR1 and CDR2 from the germline V gene are SGHRS and YFSETQ. The CDR3 length is 13 residues. V gave up 4 bases and J gave up 3 bases; unmatched junction bases: 2. CDR3 bases: TGCGCCAGCAGCCACAGGGGGGACACTGAAGCTTTCTTT. This translates into CASSHRGDTEAFF.

This clone appeared once. CDR3 sequence reads: CASSPEGGRADTQYF. The DNA for the CDR3 is TGCGCCAGCAGCCCGGAGGGCGGGAGGGCGGATACGCAGTATTTT. The chain links TRBV5-1 to TRBJ2-3, with TRBD2 matching over 9 bases. The CDR3 sequence is 15 residues long. V lost 4 bases and J lost 6; bases outside the gene matches: 9. Germline V CDR1 and CDR2: SGHRS, YFSETQ.

The chain uses TRBV2 and TRBJ1-5; unclear D gene. The V end lost 2 bases, the J end lost 6 bases, and 20 bases lay between the germline ends. The germline CDR1 and CDR2 sequences are SNHLY and FYNNEI. The CDR3 sequence is 17 residues long. CDR3 nucleotides: TGTGCCAGCAGTGAAAACCTTCGCGGGATTCTTGGTCAGCCCCAGCATTTT. Amino acids: CASSENLRGILGQPQHF.

The chain employs TRBV10-3 and TRBJ1-5; a weak D match, TRBD1 (6 bases). Germline CDR1 ENHRY, CDR2 SYGVKD. This CDR3 region has 16 residues. V shed 0 bases and J shed 3 bases, with 12 bases lying between them. The CDR3 region has the DNA TGTGCCATCAGTGAGTCAACAGGGCTAAACAATCAGCCCCAGCATTTT. It yields the protein CAISESTGLNNQPQHF.

The chain is built from TRBV5-1 and TRBJ2-5, with 11 bases fitting TRBD2. There are 14 residues in the CDR3. CDR1 and CDR2 from the germline V gene are SGHRS and YFSETQ. The junction had 6 bases not matched to a gene; V was cut back by 4 bases and J by 7 bases. DNA for the CDR3: TGCGCCAGCAGCCCGAATAGCGGGAGGGGGACCCAGTACTTC. Translated: CASSPNSGRGTQYF.

This clone was seen only once. V usage is TRBV5-1 and J usage is TRBJ1-3; no reliable D call. This CDR3 comprises 14 residues. CDR1 SGHRS and CDR2 YFSETQ come from the germline V gene. V was cut by 4 bases and J by 0 bases, with 8 bases left in between. The CDR3 sequence: CASSVGASGNTIYF. The CDR3 coding sequence is TGCGCCAGCAGCGTGGGAGCCTCTGGAAACACCATATATTTT. Full variable domain (rest looked up from reference TRBV5-1 and TRBJ1-3): KAGVTQTPRYLIKTRGQQVTLSCSPISGHRSVSWYQQTPGQGLQFLFEYFSETQRNKGNFPGRFSGRQFSNSRSEMNVSTLELGDSALYLCASSVGASGNTIYFGEGSWLTVV.

CDR3 loop: CASRPPTVGELFF. The CDR3 DNA reads TGTGCCAGCAGGCCGCCTACGGTCGGGGAGCTGTTTTTT. The rearrangement joins TRBV7-9 to TRBJ2-2; D gene uncertain. The germline V and J ends were trimmed by 6 bases and 7 bases, with 12 bases remaining between them. Germline V gene lookup returns CDR1 SEHNR and CDR2 FQNEAQ (reference sequence). The CDR3 contains 13 residues.

The gene calls are TRBV6-5 and TRBJ1-1; D not resolved. The CDR3 has 13 residues. Germline-derived CDR1 and CDR2 are MNHEY and SVGAGI. Trimming removed 6 bases from V and 5 bases from J, with 13 bases in between. CDR3 coding DNA: TGTGCCAGCAGGTTTTCGACGCGGACTGAAGCTTTCTTT. Protein product: CASRFSTRTEAFF.

As concerns this clone: One junction end disagrees with the germline gene, perhaps due to a read error. The chain is built from TRBV19 and TRBJ1-2; TRBD1 aligns across 7 bases. Germline loops: CDR1 LNHDA, CDR2 SQIVND (reference sequence). The CDR3 runs 12 residues. DNA for the CDR3: TGTGCCAGTAGTAGTACAGGGGCTCTAGGGGCCTTC. Protein sequence: CASSSTGALGAF.

This chain joins TRBV30 and TRBJ1-6; 7 bases match TRBD1. V shed 2 bases and J 7 bases; nucleotides not matched to a gene: 11. The CDR3 contains 16 residues. Germline CDR1 and CDR2: GTSNPN and SVGIG (reference sequence). The CDR3 sequence is CAWSYQGDGGNSPLHF. The CDR3 nucleotides are TGTGCCTGGAGTTACCAGGGGGACGGTGGGAATTCACCCCTCCACTTT.

This chain uses TRBV4-2 with TRBJ2-2; 8 bases align to TRBD2. Trimming removed 1 base from V and 5 bases from J; junction bases left unmatched: 9. Germline V CDR1 and CDR2: LGHNA, YNFKEQ. This CDR3 has 17 amino acids. The CDR3 is CASSQVGTGTRTGELFF. CDR3 sequence (DNA): TGTGCCAGCAGCCAAGTAGGAACCGGGACTAGAACCGGGGAGCTGTTTTTT.

The V call is TRBV5-5, the J call TRBJ1-2; 8 bases match TRBD1. This CDR3 region has 14 residues. Looked up from germline, CDR1 is SGHKS and CDR2 is YYEKEE (reference sequence). With V trimmed by 3 bases and J by 5 bases, 6 bases remained unmatched. The CDR3: CASSSSGGAYGYTF. CDR3 bases: TGTGCCAGCAGCTCTTCAGGGGGCGCGTATGGCTACACCTTC.

The chain recombines TRBV3-1 (or the pseudogene TRBV3-2) with TRBJ1-2; TRBD1 aligns across 10 bases. Germline loops: CDR1 LGHDT, CDR2 YNNKEL (reference sequence). The CDR3 is 14 residues long. Trimming removed 1 base from V and 8 bases from J; junction bases left unmatched: 4. The CDR3 region is CASSQGDRGGGYTF. The CDR3 bases are TGTGCCAGCAGCCAAGGGGACAGGGGAGGCGGCTACACCTTC.

The V gene is TRBV11-2, the J gene TRBJ2-4; 7 bases are a match to TRBD1. Germline-derived CDR1 and CDR2 are SGHAT and FQNNGV. This CDR3 has 15 amino acids. The V and J ends lost 5 bases and 2 bases, in that order; junction bases with no gene match: 6. The CDR3 region has the DNA TGTGCCAGCAGCCCGTTGACAGGGCCCAAAAACATTCAGTACTTC. This gives the protein CASSPLTGPKNIQYF.